These 19 T cell receptor beta chains were all obtained from the same sample, sequenced in a study of blood T cell repertoires in COVID-19. The method was immunoSEQ multiplex PCR; TCRdb's version includes in-frame clones alone and lacks a portion of them. Here the sample spans 88,000 or so clones, more than 65% being singletons. Source material: peripheral blood. These receptors all stem from a man aged 60 to 75 with acute or convalescent COVID-19.

The chain joins TRBV6-2 or TRBV6-3 to TRBJ1-2; TRBD1 agrees at 11 bases. This CDR3 is 15 amino acids long. V gave up 2 bases and J gave up 7 bases; unmatched junction bases: 6. Germline V lookup: CDR1 MNHEY, CDR2 SVGEGT. The CDR3 DNA sequence: TGTGCCAGCAGTTACACCGGACAGGGGGCTGGTGGCTACACCTTC. It yields the protein CASSYTGQGAGGYTF.

The chain has TRBV27 and TRBJ1-1; 7 nucleotides match TRBD1. J lost 1 base, V lost 6 bases, and 5 bases had no gene match. This CDR3 is built from 14 residues. The V gene's germline CDR1 is MNHEY and CDR2 SMNVEV (reference sequence). CDR3 DNA sequence: TGTGCCAGCAGACCTGACAGGGAGAACACTGAAGCTTTCTTT. Protein product: CASRPDRENTEAFF.

The chain combines TRBV18 with TRBJ1-1; D is uncertain. This CDR3 region has 14 residues. Trimming took 0 bases from V and 2 from J, leaving 7 bases between them. Germline values: CDR1 KGHSH, CDR2 LQKENI. The CDR3 protein is CASSPPGSNTEAFF. CDR3 bases: TGTGCCAGCTCACCACCGGGGAGCAACACTGAAGCTTTCTTT. Full variable domain (outside the CDR3, taken from reference TRBV18 and TRBJ1-1): NAGVMQNPRHLVRRRGQEARLRCSPMKGHSHVYWYRQLPEEGLKFMVYLQKENIIDESGMPKERFSAEFPKEGPSILRIQQVVRGDSAAYFCASSPPGSNTEAFFGQGTRLTVV.

This clone has a single count. This chain uses TRBV2 with TRBJ1-5; D perhaps matches TRBD1 (5 bases). This CDR3 has 15 residues. CDR1 and CDR2 from the germline V gene are SNHLY and FYNNEI. V gave up 4 bases and J gave up 5 bases, with 15 bases separating them. The CDR3 DNA reads TGTGCCAGCAGTGCGGGAGGGGTTAAGGATCAGCCCCAGCATTTT. It is translated as CASSAGGVKDQPQHF. The variable domain in full, with the rest retrieved from reference TRBV2 and TRBJ1-5, is EPEVTQTPSHQVTQMGQEVILRCVPISNHLYFYWYRQILGQKVEFLVSFYNNEISEKSEIFDDQFSVERPDGSNFTLKIRSTKLEDSAMYFCASSAGGVKDQPQHFGDGTRLSIL.

The chain uses TRBV28 and TRBJ1-2; TRBD1 matches at 9 bases. Trimming at V came to 7 bases and at J to 4 bases, leaving 10 bases not matched to a gene. Germline CDR1 is MDHEN and CDR2 is SYDVKM. The CDR3 extends over 15 amino acids. This CDR3 reads CASTYPGQGGYGYTF. CDR3 sequence (DNA): TGTGCCAGCACCTACCCGGGACAGGGAGGCTATGGCTACACCTTC.

The chain couples TRBV10-3 to TRBJ2-3, with 10 bases aligning to TRBD2. In germline, CDR1 is ENHRY, CDR2 SYGVKD. The CDR3 is made up of 14 amino acids. V dropped 8 bases and J dropped 2; count of bases not matched to a gene: 4. CDR3 protein: CAIASGGNTDTQYF. The CDR3 DNA is TGTGCCATCGCTAGCGGGGGAAACACAGATACGCAGTATTTT.

The chain employs TRBV6-5 and TRBJ2-1; 14 bases match TRBD2. Trimming at V came to 6 bases and at J to 8 bases, leaving 6 bases not matched to a gene. In germline, CDR1 is MNHEY, CDR2 SVGAGI. The CDR3 contains 15 residues. CDR3 in amino acids: CASRRTSGRFDEQFF. CDR3 coding DNA: TGTGCCAGCAGAAGGACTAGCGGGAGGTTTGATGAGCAGTTCTTC.

The gene calls are TRBV21-1 and TRBJ2-6; the table's D call TRBD1 went unverified against the DNA. TRBV21-1 is noted as a pseudogene. The CDR3 loop spans 19 amino acids. CDR3 sequence: CASSSRTGGYMSGANVLTF. CDR3 DNA sequence: TGTGCCAGCAGCAGTCGGACAGGGGGCTATATGTCTGGGGCCAACGTCCTGACTTTC.

The V and J genes are TRBV27 and TRBJ1-2; 9 bases are a match to TRBD1. V shed 6 bases, J shed 1 base, and the junction held 6 bases outside the gene matches. CDR1 and CDR2 (germline): MNHEY, SMNVEV (reference sequence). The CDR3 is 15 amino acids. The CDR3 reads CASRDPTGGNYGYTF. CDR3 DNA: TGTGCCAGCAGGGATCCGACAGGGGGTAACTATGGCTACACCTTC.

The chain links TRBV10-3 to TRBJ1-3; unclear D gene. With 0 bases removed from V and 9 bases from J, the gap between germline ends came to 9 bases. This CDR3 contains 13 residues. Germline V gene lookup returns CDR1 ENHRY and CDR2 SYGVKD. CDR3 DNA sequence: TGTGCCATCAGTGAGTCTCCCGGTTTCACCATATATTTT. This codes for CAISESPGFTIYF.

The rearrangement joins TRBV14 to TRBJ1-4; the D gene is possibly TRBD1 (6 bases). Germline V lookup: CDR1 SGHDN, CDR2 FVKESK. The CDR3 totals 15 residues. Trimming took off 1 base at V and 12 bases at J, with 18 bases between the two ends. The DNA for the CDR3 is TGTGCCAGCAGCCAAGGGGCGACAGGCTGGCGGGAACTGTTTTTT. It specifies CASSQGATGWRELFF.

The rearrangement links TRBV27 to TRBJ1-1; a weak D match, TRBD1 (5 bases). The ends were cut back, 6 bases at V and 8 bases at J, with 13 bases in the middle. This CDR3 spans 12 amino acids. Looked up from germline, CDR1 is MNHEY and CDR2 is SMNVEV (reference sequence). CDR3 residues: CASRGTTVEAFF. In DNA form, the CDR3 reads TGTGCCAGCAGGGGTACGACAGTCGAAGCTTTCTTT.

CDR3 sequence: CASSLRWTALSGANEKLFF. CDR3 nucleotide sequence: TGTGCCAGCAGCCTCCGCTGGACAGCCCTATCTGGGGCTAATGAAAAACTGTTTTTT. This rearrangement joins TRBV7-9 to TRBJ1-4, with a tentative D call TRBD1 (6 bases). The CDR3 spans 19 residues. CDR1 and CDR2 from the germline V gene are SEHNR and FQNEAQ (reference sequence). V was clipped by 5 bases and J by 3 bases, with 25 bases between them.

The chain employs TRBV5-8 and TRBJ2-3, with D unclear. V gave up 4 bases and J gave up 5 bases, with 8 bases separating them. Germline V gene data show CDR1 as SGHTS and CDR2 as YDEGEE. The CDR3 runs to 12 residues. CDR3 protein: CASSPRVDTQYF. CDR3 bases: TGTGCCAGCAGCCCTCGGGTAGATACGCAGTATTTT.

The V gene is TRBV19, the J gene TRBJ2-3; 8 bases are shared with TRBD2. The CDR3 loop spans 16 amino acids. Germline V CDR1 and CDR2: LNHDA, SQIVND (reference sequence). Trimming at V came to 1 base and at J to 4 bases, leaving 7 bases not matched to a gene. CDR3: CASSIGGSGSADTQYF. For the CDR3, the DNA is TGTGCCAGTAGTATAGGGGGAAGCGGGAGCGCAGATACGCAGTATTTT. Full variable domain (outside the CDR3, taken from reference TRBV19 and TRBJ2-3): DGGITQSPKYLFRKEGQNVTLSCEQNLNHDAMYWYRQDPGQGLRLIYYSQIVNDFQKGDIAEGYSVSREKKESFPLTVTSAQKNPTAFYLCASSIGGSGSADTQYFGPGTRLTVL.

Turning to this clone: The identical CDR3 is also encoded by other nucleotide sequences in the sample. The gene calls are TRBV19 and TRBJ2-7; tentatively, D is TRBD2 (5 bases). Germline CDR1 reads LNHDA; CDR2 reads SQIVND (reference sequence). CDR3 length equals 12 residues. Trimming took 4 bases from V and 1 from J, leaving 5 bases between them. The DNA for the CDR3 is TGTGCCAGTAGTACGGGGTCCTACGAGCAGTACTTC. It encodes CASSTGSYEQYF.

This clone came up many times. The rearrangement joins TRBV9 to TRBJ1-2; a possible D gene is TRBD1 (6 bases). CDR1 SGDLS and CDR2 YYNGEE come from the germline V gene. CDR3 length: 13 residues. V shed 5 bases and J shed 8 bases, with 16 bases lying between them. The CDR3 loop is CASRGTPRWGYTF. CDR3 sequence (DNA): TGTGCCAGCAGAGGGACACCCAGATGGGGCTACACCTTC.

The rearrangement links TRBV29-1 to TRBJ2-5, with 11 bases fitting TRBD1. CDR1 is SQVTM, CDR2 ANQGSEA, per germline. The CDR3 has 18 residues. V shed 2 bases and J 7 bases; nucleotides not matched to a gene: 18. CDR3 protein: CSVEIGTGGLAGMRTQYF. The CDR3 DNA is TGCAGCGTTGAAATTGGGACAGGGGGGCTAGCGGGAATGAGGACCCAGTACTTC.

J is TRBJ1-1 and V is TRBV6-5; 7 positions agree with TRBD1. This CDR3 spans 13 amino acids. The germline V gene encodes CDR1 MNHEY and CDR2 SVGAGI. V lost 2 bases and J lost 3; bases outside the gene matches: 0. Here the CDR3 DNA reads TGTGCCAGCAGTTACCAGGGGGACACTGAAGCTTTCTTT. Translating it yields CASSYQGDTEAFF.